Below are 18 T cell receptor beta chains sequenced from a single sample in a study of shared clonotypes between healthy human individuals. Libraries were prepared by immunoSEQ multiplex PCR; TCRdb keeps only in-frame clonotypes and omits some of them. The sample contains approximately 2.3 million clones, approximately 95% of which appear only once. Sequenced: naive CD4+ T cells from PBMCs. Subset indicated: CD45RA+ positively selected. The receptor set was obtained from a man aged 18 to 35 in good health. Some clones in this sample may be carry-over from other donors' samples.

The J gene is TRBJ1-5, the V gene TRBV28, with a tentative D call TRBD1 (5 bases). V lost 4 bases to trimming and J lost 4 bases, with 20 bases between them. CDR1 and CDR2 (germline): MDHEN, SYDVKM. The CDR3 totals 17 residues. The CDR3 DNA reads TGTGCCAGCAGTTACTACCGGGACCCAGCTAGGAATCAGCCCCAGCATTTT. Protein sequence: CASSYYRDPARNQPQHF.

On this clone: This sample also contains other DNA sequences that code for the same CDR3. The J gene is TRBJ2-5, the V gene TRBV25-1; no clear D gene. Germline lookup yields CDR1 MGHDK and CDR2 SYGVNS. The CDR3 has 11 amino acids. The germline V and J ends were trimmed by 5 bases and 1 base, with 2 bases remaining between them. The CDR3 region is CASSLQETQYF. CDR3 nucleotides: TGTGCCAGCAGTCTCCAAGAGACCCAGTACTTC.

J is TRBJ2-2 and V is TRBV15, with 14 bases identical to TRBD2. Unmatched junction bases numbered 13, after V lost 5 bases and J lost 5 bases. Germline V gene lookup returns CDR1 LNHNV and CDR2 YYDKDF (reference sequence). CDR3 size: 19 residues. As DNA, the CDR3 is TGTGCCACCAGCGATCCGGGACTAGCGGGAGCGGGAGGAACCGGGGAGCTGTTTTTT. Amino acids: CATSDPGLAGAGGTGELFF.

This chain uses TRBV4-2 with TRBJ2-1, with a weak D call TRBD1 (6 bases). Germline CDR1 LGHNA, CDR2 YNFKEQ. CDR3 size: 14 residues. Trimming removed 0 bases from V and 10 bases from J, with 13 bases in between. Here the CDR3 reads CASSQETGSWEQFF. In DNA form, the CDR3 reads TGTGCCAGCAGCCAAGAAACAGGGTCGTGGGAGCAGTTCTTC.

This CDR3 is CASSLLPPGSGANVLTF. CDR3 sequence (DNA): TGTGCCAGCAGTTTACTCCCTCCGGGGAGCGGGGCCAACGTCCTGACTTTC. The chain joins TRBV27 to TRBJ2-6; D is perhaps TRBD2 (5 bases). This CDR3 region has 17 residues. V shed 2 bases and J shed 4 bases, with 15 bases lying between them. Per the germline V gene, CDR1 is MNHEY and CDR2 is SMNVEV (reference sequence).

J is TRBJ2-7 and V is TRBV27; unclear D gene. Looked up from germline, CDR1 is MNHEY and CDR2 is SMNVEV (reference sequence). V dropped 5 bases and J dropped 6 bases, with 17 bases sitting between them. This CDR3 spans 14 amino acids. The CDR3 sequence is CASSHFGSAAEQYF. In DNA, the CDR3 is TGTGCCAGCAGTCACTTCGGGTCCGCTGCCGAGCAGTACTTC.

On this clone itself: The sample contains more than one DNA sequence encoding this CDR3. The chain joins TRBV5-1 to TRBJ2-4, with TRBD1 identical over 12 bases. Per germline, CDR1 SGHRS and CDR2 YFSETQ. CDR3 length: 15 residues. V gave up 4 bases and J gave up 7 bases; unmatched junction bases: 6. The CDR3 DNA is TGCGCCAGCAGCCCGGGACAGGGGGCGGGCAACATTCAGTACTTC. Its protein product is CASSPGQGAGNIQYF.

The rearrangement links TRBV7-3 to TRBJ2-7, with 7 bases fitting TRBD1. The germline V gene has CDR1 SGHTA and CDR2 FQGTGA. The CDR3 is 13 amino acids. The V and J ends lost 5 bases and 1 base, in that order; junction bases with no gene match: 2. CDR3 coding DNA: TGTGCCAGCAGCAAGGGACAGTCCTACGAGCAGTACTTC. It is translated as CASSKGQSYEQYF.

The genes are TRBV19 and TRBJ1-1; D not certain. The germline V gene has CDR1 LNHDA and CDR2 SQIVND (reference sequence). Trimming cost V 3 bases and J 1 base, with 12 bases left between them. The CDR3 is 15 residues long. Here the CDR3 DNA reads TGTGCCAGTAGTATTCTAACAAACAGGAACACTGAAGCTTTCTTT. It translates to CASSILTNRNTEAFF.

CDR3 nucleotides: TGTGCCAGCAGCTTGGAAAGGAATAGCAATCAGCCCCAGCATTTT. It specifies CASSLERNSNQPQHF. The chain links TRBV5-5 to TRBJ1-5; D ambiguous. V lost 0 bases and J lost 0, with 7 bases in between. This CDR3 region has 15 residues. From germline, CDR1 is SGHKS and CDR2 YYEKEE (reference sequence).

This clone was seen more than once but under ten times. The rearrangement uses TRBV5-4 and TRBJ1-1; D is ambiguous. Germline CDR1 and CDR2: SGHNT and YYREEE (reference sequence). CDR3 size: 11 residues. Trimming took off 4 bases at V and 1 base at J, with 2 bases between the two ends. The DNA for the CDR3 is TGTGCCAGCAGCCAGAACACTGAAGCTTTCTTT. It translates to CASSQNTEAFF.

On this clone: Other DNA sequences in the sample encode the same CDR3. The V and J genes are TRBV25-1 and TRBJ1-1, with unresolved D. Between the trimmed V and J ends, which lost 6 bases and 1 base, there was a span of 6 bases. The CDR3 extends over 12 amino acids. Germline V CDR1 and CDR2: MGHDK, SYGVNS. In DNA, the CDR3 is TGTGCCAGCAGAGCAGGGAACACTGAAGCTTTCTTT. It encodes CASRAGNTEAFF. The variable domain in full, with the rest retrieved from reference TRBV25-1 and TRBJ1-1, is EADIYQTPRYLVIGTGKKITLECSQTMGHDKMYWYQQDPGMELHLIHYSYGVNSTEKGDLSSESTVSRIRTEHFPLTLESARPSHTSQYLCASRAGNTEAFFGQGTRLTVV.

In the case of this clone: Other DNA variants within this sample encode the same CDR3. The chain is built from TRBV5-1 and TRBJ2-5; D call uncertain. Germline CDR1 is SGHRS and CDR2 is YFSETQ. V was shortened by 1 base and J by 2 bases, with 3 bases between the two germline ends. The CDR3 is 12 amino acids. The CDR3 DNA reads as TGCGCCAGCAGCTTGACTCAAGAGACCCAGTACTTC. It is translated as CASSLTQETQYF.

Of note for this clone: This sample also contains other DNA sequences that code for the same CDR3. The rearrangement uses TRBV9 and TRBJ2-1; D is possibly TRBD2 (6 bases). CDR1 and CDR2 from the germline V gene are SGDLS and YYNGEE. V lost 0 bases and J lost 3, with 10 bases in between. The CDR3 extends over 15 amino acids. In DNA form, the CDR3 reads TGTGCCAGCAGCGTAGACGGGAGAGGCTACAATGAGCAGTTCTTC. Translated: CASSVDGRGYNEQFF.

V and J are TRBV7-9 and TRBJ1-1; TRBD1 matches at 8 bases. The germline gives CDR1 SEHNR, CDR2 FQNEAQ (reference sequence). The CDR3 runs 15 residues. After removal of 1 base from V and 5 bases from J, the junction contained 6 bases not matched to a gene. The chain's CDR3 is CASSLGAGGETEAFF. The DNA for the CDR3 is TGTGCCAGCAGCTTAGGGGCAGGGGGCGAGACTGAAGCTTTCTTT.

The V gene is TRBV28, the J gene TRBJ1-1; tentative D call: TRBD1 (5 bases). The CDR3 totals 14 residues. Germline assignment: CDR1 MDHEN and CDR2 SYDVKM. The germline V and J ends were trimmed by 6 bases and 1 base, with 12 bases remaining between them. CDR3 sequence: CASSPGRQNTEAFF. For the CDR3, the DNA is TGTGCCAGCAGCCCGGGACGGCAGAACACTGAAGCTTTCTTT.

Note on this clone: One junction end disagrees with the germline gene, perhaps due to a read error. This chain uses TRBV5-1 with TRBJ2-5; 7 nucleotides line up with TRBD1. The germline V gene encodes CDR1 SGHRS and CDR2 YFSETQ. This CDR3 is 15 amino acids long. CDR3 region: CASKGSGGKQETQYF. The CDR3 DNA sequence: TGCGCTAGCAAGGGTTCAGGGGGTAAACAAGAGACCCAGTACTTC.

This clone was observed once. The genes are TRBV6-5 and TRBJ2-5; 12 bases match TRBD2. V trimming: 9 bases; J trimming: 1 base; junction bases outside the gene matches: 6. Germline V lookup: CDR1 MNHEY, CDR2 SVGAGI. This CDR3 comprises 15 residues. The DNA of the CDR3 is TGTGCCAGTAAGAGACTAGCGGGGGCCCAAGAGACCCAGTACTTC. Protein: CASKRLAGAQETQYF.